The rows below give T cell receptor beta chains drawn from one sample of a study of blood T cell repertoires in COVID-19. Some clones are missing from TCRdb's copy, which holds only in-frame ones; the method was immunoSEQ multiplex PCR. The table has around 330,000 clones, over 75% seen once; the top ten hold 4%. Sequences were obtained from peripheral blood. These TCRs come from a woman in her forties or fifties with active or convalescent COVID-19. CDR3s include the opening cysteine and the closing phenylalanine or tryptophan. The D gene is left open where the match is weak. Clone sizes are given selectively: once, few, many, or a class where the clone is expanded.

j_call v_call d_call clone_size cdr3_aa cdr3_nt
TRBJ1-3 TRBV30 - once CAWGIVRATRHTIYF TGTGCCTGGGGTATTGTAAGGGCGACTAGACACACCATATATTTT
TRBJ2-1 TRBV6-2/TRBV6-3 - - CASSYPGLYNEQFF TGTGCCAGCAGTTACCCGGGACTTTACAATGAGCAGTTCTTC
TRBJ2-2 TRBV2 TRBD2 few CASGRGTGELFF TGTGCCAGCGGGCGGGGGACCGGGGAGCTGTTTTTT
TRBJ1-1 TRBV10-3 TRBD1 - CAIRRGQGFTEAFF TGTGCCATCAGACGCGGACAGGGGTTCACTGAAGCTTTCTTT
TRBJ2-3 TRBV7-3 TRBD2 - CASSPLPLRGGPDTQYF TGTGCCAGCAGCCCCCTTCCTCTGCGGGGGGGCCCAGATACGCAGTATTTT
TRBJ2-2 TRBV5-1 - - CASSPRTGELFF TGCGCCAGCAGCCCCCGCACCGGGGAGCTGTTTTTT
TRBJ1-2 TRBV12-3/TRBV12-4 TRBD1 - CASSPDRAYGYTF TGTGCCAGCAGTCCCGACAGGGCCTATGGCTACACCTTC
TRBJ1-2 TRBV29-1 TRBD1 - CSALTGDYGYTF TGCAGCGCCCTGACAGGGGATTATGGCTACACCTTC
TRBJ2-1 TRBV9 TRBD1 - CASSDDRGQAYNEQFF TGTGCCAGCAGCGACGACAGGGGGCAAGCCTACAATGAGCAGTTCTTC
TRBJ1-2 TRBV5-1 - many CASSLGANYGYTF TGCGCCAGCAGCTTGGGGGCAAATTATGGCTACACCTTC
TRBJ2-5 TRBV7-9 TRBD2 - CASSYLTSSETQYF TGTGCCAGCAGCTACCTGACTAGCTCAGAGACCCAGTACTTC
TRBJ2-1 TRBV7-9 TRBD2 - CASSLLAGVGGSSEQFF TGTGCCAGCAGCTTATTAGCGGGAGTAGGTGGCTCCAGTGAGCAGTTCTTC
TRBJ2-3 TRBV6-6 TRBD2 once CASKTLERESPDTQYF TGTGCCAGCAAAACCCTCGAGCGGGAGTCCCCAGATACGCAGTATTTT
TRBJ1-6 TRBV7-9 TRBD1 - CASSSDRGTVSPLHF TGTGCCAGCAGCTCAGACAGGGGAACTGTTTCACCCCTCCACTTT
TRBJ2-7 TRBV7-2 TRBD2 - CASSQDPGLAGGWYYRQYF TGTGCCAGCAGCCAAGACCCCGGACTAGCGGGAGGATGGTACTATCGGCAGTACTTC
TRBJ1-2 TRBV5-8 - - CASSFSGGNYGYTF TGTGCCAGCAGCTTCAGTGGGGGGAACTATGGCTACACCTTC
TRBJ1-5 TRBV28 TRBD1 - CASSPSGTGVRIGQPQHF TGTGCCAGCAGTCCCTCCGGGACAGGGGTAAGAATAGGTCAGCCCCAGCATTTT
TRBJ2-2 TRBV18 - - CASSPAGLNTGELFF TGTGCCAGCTCACCCGCGGGCCTGAACACCGGGGAGCTGTTTTTT
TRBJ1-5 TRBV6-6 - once CASSPHNQPQHF TGTGCCAGCAGTCCCCACAATCAGCCCCAGCATTTT
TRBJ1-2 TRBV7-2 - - CASTLYTGGRYGYTF TGTGCCAGCACCCTGTACACGGGGGGGCGATATGGCTACACCTTC
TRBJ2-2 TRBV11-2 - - CSSSLSGSGELFF TGTTCCAGCAGCTTAAGCGGCAGCGGGGAGCTGTTTTTT
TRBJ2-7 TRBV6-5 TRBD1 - CASSYFGTGDEQYF TGTGCCAGCAGTTACTTTGGGACAGGGGACGAGCAGTACTTC
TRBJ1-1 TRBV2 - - CASSILGRDTEAFF TGTGCCAGCAGCATCCTCGGGCGGGACACTGAAGCTTTCTTT
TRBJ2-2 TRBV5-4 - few CASSPVTGELFF TGTGCCAGCAGCCCGGTCACCGGGGAGCTGTTTTTT
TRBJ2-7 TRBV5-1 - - CASSFSAVVSYEQYF TGCGCCAGCAGCTTCTCAGCGGTAGTCTCCTACGAGCAGTACTTC
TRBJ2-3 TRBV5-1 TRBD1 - CASSLGQGADTQYF TGCGCCAGCAGCTTGGGACAGGGGGCAGATACGCAGTATTTT
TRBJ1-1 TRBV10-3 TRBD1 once CAISENRGHIAFF TGTGCCATCAGTGAGAACAGGGGGCATATTGCTTTCTTT
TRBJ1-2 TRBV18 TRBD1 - CASSPLDRGLGYGYTF TGTGCCAGCTCACCACTCGACAGGGGCCTGGGCTATGGCTACACCTTC
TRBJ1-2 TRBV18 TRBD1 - CASSQQGQGVYGYTF TGTGCCAGCTCACAACAAGGACAGGGCGTCTATGGCTACACCTTC
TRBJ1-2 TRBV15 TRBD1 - CATSSQNRGREGYTF TGTGCCACCAGCAGTCAAAACAGGGGGCGAGAGGGCTACACCTTC
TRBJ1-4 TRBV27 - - CASSSTGFSTNEKLFF TGTGCCAGCAGTTCAACAGGGTTTTCAACTAATGAAAAACTGTTTTTT
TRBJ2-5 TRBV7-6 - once CASSLLTSIETQYF TGTGCCAGCAGCTTACTAACCTCCATTGAGACCCAGTACTTC
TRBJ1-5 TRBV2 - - CASSEGGGGQPQHF TGTGCCAGCAGTGAAGGTGGCGGAGGTCAGCCCCAGCATTTT
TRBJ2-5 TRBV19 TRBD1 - CASRATGVRQETQYF TGTGCCAGTAGAGCCACAGGGGTAAGGCAAGAGACCCAGTACTTC
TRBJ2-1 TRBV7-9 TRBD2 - CASSSLPLSGDSYNEQFF TGTGCCAGCAGCTCGCTTCCCCTTAGCGGGGATTCCTACAATGAGCAGTTCTTC
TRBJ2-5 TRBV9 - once CASSASLGLQETQYF TGTGCCAGCAGCGCATCCCTGGGGCTGCAAGAGACCCAGTACTTC
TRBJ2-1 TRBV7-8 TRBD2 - CASSLGGLVNEQFF TGTGCCAGCAGCTTGGGGGGACTAGTTAATGAGCAGTTCTTC
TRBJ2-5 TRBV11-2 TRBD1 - CASSTSTGTETQYF TGTGCCAGCAGCACCTCGACAGGGACGGAGACCCAGTACTTC
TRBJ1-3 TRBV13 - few CASSRSSGNTIYF TGTGCCAGCAGCCGGAGTAGTGGGAACACCATATATTTT
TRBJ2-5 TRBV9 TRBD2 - CASNSGRVLETQYF TGTGCCAGCAATAGCGGGAGGGTCCTTGAGACCCAGTACTTC
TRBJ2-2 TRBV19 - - CASSIDLGGWSGELFF TGTGCCAGTAGTATAGATCTCGGGGGATGGTCCGGGGAGCTGTTTTTT
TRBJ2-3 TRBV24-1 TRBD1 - CATSDFGGDRGTDTQYF TGTGCCACCAGTGATTTCGGAGGCGACAGGGGCACAGATACGCAGTATTTT
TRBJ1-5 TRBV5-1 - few CASSPGVDNQPQHF TGCGCCAGCAGCCCCGGGGTCGATAATCAGCCCCAGCATTTT
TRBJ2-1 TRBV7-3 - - CASSLMVSSYNEQFF TGTGCCAGCAGCTTAATGGTCAGTTCCTACAATGAGCAGTTCTTC
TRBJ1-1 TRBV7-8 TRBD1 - CASSLLLTGDMNTEAFF TGTGCCAGCAGCTTACTACTGACAGGGGATATGAACACTGAAGCTTTCTTT
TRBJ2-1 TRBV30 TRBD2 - CAWSVVAGDYNEQFF TGTGCCTGGAGTGTAGTAGCGGGGGACTACAATGAGCAGTTCTTC
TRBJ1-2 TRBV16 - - CASSQSAGVYGYTF TGTGCCAGCAGCCAATCGGCGGGGGTTTATGGCTACACCTTC
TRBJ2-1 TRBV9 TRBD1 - CASSVEGAPEIGPEQFF TGTGCCAGCAGCGTAGAGGGGGCCCCTGAAATCGGGCCTGAGCAGTTCTTC
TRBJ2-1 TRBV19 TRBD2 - CASSGGSSYNEQFF TGTGCCAGTAGCGGGGGGAGCTCCTACAATGAGCAGTTCTTC